A single sample gave rise to the 12 T cell receptor beta chains below, sequenced in a study of stem cell transplantation in POMP-related autoinflammatory disease. The assay was immunoSEQ multiplex PCR, and TCRdb's table has in-frame clones only and misses some. The table has roughly 68,000 clones, approximately 91% seen once. The sequences come from CD4+ T cells from PBMCs, collected after stem cell transplantation. These TCRs come from a human patient with POMP-related autoinflammation and immune dysregulation (PRAID). The graft donor may have contributed some T cells.

The chain uses TRBV7-8 and TRBJ1-1; weak D call: TRBD1 (5 bases). Trimming shortened V by 5 bases and J by 0 bases, and 13 bases separated the two germline ends. In germline, CDR1 is SGHVS, CDR2 FQNEAQ. The CDR3 consists of 15 residues. This CDR3 reads CASSPQGPLNTEAFF. The DNA for the CDR3 is TGTGCCAGCAGCCCCCAGGGCCCCCTGAACACTGAAGCTTTCTTT.

The chain combines TRBV9 with TRBJ1-4, with 7 bases matching TRBD1. This CDR3 is 16 amino acids long. CDR1 and CDR2 from the germline V gene are SGDLS and YYNGEE. V lost 0 bases, J lost 8 bases, and 10 bases stayed unmatched. Written as DNA, the CDR3 is TGTGCCAGCAGCGTAGCACCGACAGGGTCAACAGAAAAACTGTTTTTT. Translation gives CASSVAPTGSTEKLFF.

V is TRBV27 and J is TRBJ2-5, with D possibly being TRBD1 or TRBD2 (6 bases each). Per germline, CDR1 MNHEY and CDR2 SMNVEV (reference sequence). The CDR3 totals 15 residues. V lost 2 bases, J lost 5 bases, and 15 bases lay in between. CDR3 loop: CASSLGGGQAETQYF. The DNA for the CDR3 is TGTGCCAGCAGTTTAGGAGGGGGTCAGGCGGAGACCCAGTACTTC.

This clone is a singleton in its sample. This chain connects TRBV7-6 to TRBJ2-2, with TRBD1 as a possible D gene (5 bases). CDR3 length equals 15 residues. The V gene's germline CDR1 is SGHVS and CDR2 FNYEAQ. The germline V and J ends were trimmed by 2 bases and 0 bases, with 7 bases remaining between them. In nucleotides, the CDR3 is TGTGCCAGCAGCTTAACAGGCGCGAACACCGGGGAGCTGTTTTTT. It specifies CASSLTGANTGELFF.

The chain has TRBV5-4 and TRBJ1-2; 11 positions agree with TRBD1. Germline CDR1 is SGHNT and CDR2 is YYREEE (reference sequence). The CDR3 covers 16 residues. Germline trimming cut 4 bases from V and 0 bases from J; bases unmatched to any gene: 5. The CDR3 DNA sequence: TGTGCCAGCAGCCGCGGACAGGGGGCCGCTAACTATGGCTACACCTTC. It is translated as CASSRGQGAANYGYTF.

The chain employs TRBV6-6 and TRBJ2-3; 10 nucleotides align to TRBD2. V shed 0 bases, J shed 4 bases, and the junction held 4 bases outside the gene matches. The CDR3 has 16 amino acids. CDR1 MNHNY and CDR2 SVGAGI come from the germline V gene (reference sequence). The DNA for the CDR3 is TGTGCCAGCAGTTACTCGGCTAGCGGGAGTTCAGATACGCAGTATTTT. This sequence encodes CASSYSASGSSDTQYF.

The chain combines TRBV28 with TRBJ1-2; D remains unclear. Germline CDR1 MDHEN, CDR2 SYDVKM. Trimming shortened V by 1 base and J by 6 bases, and 9 bases separated the two germline ends. The CDR3 spans 13 residues. CDR3 sequence: CASSLYGLDGYTF. CDR3 sequence (DNA): TGTGCCAGCAGTTTATATGGGTTGGATGGCTACACCTTC.

V and J are TRBV29-1 and TRBJ1-5; TRBD1 matches 8 bases. Germline V CDR1 and CDR2: SQVTM, ANQGSEA. V lost 6 bases, J lost 2 bases, and 3 bases stayed unmatched. The length of the CDR3 is 13 residues. The CDR3 is CSVGQEGNQPQHF. The CDR3 nucleotides read TGCAGCGTGGGACAGGAGGGCAATCAGCCCCAGCATTTT.

The chain recombines TRBV5-1 with TRBJ1-5; D remains ambiguous. The CDR3 has 14 residues. Trimming shortened V by 4 bases and J by 4 bases, and 12 bases separated the two germline ends. The germline V gene has CDR1 SGHRS and CDR2 YFSETQ. CDR3 region: CASSPDGRNQPQHF. As DNA, the CDR3 is TGCGCCAGCAGCCCGGACGGAAGGAATCAGCCCCAGCATTTT.

V gene TRBV2 combines with J gene TRBJ2-2; unclear D gene. The CDR3 contains 13 residues. With 0 bases removed from V and 6 bases from J, the gap between germline ends came to 5 bases. The germline V gene has CDR1 SNHLY and CDR2 FYNNEI. Written as DNA, the CDR3 is TGTGCCAGCAGTGAAGCGAAAGCCGGGGAGCTGTTTTTT. It is translated as CASSEAKAGELFF.

This chain links TRBV5-1 with TRBJ2-1; D not certain. CDR1 and CDR2 (germline): SGHRS, YFSETQ. Trimming shortened V by 0 bases and J by 6 bases, and 10 bases separated the two germline ends. The CDR3 loop spans 14 amino acids. CDR3 sequence: CASSLEVTSNEQFF. As DNA, the CDR3 is TGCGCCAGCAGCTTGGAAGTAACCTCCAATGAGCAGTTCTTC. The full variable domain, rest sourced from reference TRBV5-1 and TRBJ2-1, is KAGVTQTPRYLIKTRGQQVTLSCSPISGHRSVSWYQQTPGQGLQFLFEYFSETQRNKGNFPGRFSGRQFSNSRSEMNVSTLELGDSALYLCASSLEVTSNEQFFGPGTRLTVL.

This rearrangement joins TRBV3-1 (or the pseudogene TRBV3-2) to TRBJ1-1, with a weak D call TRBD1 (6 bases). V was pared by 3 bases and J by 0 bases, with 8 bases between. CDR1 LGHDT and CDR2 YNNKEL come from the germline V gene (reference sequence). The CDR3 runs to 14 residues. CDR3 region: CASSQGALNTEAFF. The CDR3 nucleotides are TGTGCCAGCAGCCAGGGGGCTCTGAACACTGAAGCTTTCTTT.